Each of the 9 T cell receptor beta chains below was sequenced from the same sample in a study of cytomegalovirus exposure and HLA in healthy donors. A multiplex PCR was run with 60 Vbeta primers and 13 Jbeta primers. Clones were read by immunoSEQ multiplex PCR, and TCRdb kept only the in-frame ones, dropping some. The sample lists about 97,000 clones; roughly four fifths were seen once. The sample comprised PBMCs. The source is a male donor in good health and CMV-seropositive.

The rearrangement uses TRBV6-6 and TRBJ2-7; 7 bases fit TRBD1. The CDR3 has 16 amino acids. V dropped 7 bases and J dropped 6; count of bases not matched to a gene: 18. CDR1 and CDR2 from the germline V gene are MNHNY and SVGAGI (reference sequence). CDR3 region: CASISPARTGRPEQYF. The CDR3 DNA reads TGTGCCAGCATCTCACCGGCCCGGACAGGTCGACCCGAGCAGTACTTC.

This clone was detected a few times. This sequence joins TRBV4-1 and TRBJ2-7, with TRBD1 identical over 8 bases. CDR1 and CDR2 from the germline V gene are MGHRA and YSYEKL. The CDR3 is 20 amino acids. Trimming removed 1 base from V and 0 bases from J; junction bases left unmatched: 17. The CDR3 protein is CASSQGVIGRGLGVSYEQYF. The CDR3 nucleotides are TGCGCCAGCAGCCAAGGGGTCATTGGCAGGGGGCTTGGGGTCTCCTACGAGCAGTACTTC.

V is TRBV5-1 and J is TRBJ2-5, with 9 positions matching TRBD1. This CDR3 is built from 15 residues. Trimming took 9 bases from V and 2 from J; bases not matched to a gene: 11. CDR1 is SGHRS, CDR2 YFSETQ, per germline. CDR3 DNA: TGCGCCACCTCCGACGGGACAGGGACTCAAGAGACCCAGTACTTC. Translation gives CATSDGTGTQETQYF.

The CDR3 region has the DNA TGTGCCAGCAGCCCACAGACTAGCGGGAGTGATACGCAGTATTTT. It specifies CASSPQTSGSDTQYF. The chain has TRBV7-3 and TRBJ2-3; TRBD2 agrees at 12 bases. Trimming removed 5 bases from V and 6 bases from J; junction bases left unmatched: 6. The germline gives CDR1 SGHTA, CDR2 FQGTGA. This CDR3 has 15 amino acids.

The CDR3 DNA is TGTGCCAGCAGCTTAAGGGTAGCGGGAGGTTCTAAAGAGACCCAGTACTTC. This encodes CASSLRVAGGSKETQYF. The V and J genes are TRBV7-2 and TRBJ2-5, with 10 bases aligning to TRBD2. Germline values: CDR1 SGHTA, CDR2 FQGNSA. CDR3 length: 17 amino acids. The V gene end was trimmed by 2 bases and the J gene end by 3 bases; junction bases not matched to a gene: 9.

The CDR3 sequence is CATQMDRGSYNEQFF. The CDR3 bases are TGTGCCACCCAAATGGACAGGGGGTCCTACAATGAGCAGTTCTTC. The rearrangement joins TRBV10-3 to TRBJ2-1; 10 bases line up with TRBD1. The CDR3 has 15 amino acids. The germline V gene has CDR1 ENHRY and CDR2 SYGVKD. With 10 bases clipped from V and 1 base from J, the junction kept 7 bases outside the gene matches.

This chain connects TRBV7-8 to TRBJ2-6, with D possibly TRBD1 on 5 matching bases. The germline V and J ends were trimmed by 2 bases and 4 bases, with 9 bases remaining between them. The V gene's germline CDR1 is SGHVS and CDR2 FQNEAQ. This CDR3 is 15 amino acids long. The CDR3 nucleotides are TGTGCCAGCAGCTTATATGGGGCCGGGGCCAACGTCCTGACTTTC. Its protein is CASSLYGAGANVLTF.

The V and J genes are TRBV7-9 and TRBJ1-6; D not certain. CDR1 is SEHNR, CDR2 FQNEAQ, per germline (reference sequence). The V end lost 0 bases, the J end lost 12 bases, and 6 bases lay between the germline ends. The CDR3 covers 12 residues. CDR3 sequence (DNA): TGTGCCAGCAGCTTAGCAGCCGGACCCCTCCACTTT. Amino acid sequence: CASSLAAGPLHF. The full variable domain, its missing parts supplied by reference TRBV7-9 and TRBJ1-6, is DTGVSQNPRHKITKRGQNVTFRCDPISEHNRLYWYRQTLGQGPEFLTYFQNEAQLEKSRLLSDRFSAERPKGSFSTLEIQRTEQGDSAMYLCASSLAAGPLHFGNGTRLTVT.

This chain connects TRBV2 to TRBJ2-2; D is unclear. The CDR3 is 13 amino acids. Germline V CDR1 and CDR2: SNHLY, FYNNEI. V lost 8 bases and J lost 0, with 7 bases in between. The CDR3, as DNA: TGTGCCAGCCTCCCTGCGAACACCGGGGAGCTGTTTTTT. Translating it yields CASLPANTGELFF.